The clone carrying this TCR beta chain has only a few counts. Germline V gene data show CDR1 as MNHEY and CDR2 as SMNVEV (reference sequence). The CDR3 spans 14 residues. Unmatched junction bases numbered 7, after V lost 4 bases and J lost 8 bases. The record originates from a study of tumour-infiltrating T cells in Burkitt lymphoma. Sequenced by immunoSEQ multiplex PCR; TCRdb stores in-frame clones only, minus some. Among thousands of clones listed, around two thirds were seen once. The origin of this receptor is a human donor with diffuse large B-cell lymphoma. The chain combines TRBV27 with TRBJ2-2, with 7 bases identical to TRBD2. The sequenced sample was tumor tissue. The CDR3 loop reads CASSYGLDSGELFF. The DNA of the CDR3 is TGTGCCAGCAGTTATGGACTAGATTCTGGGGAGCTGTTTTTT.